The entry below describes one TCR beta chain. Its antigen remains unidentified. The data derive from a study of identifying expanded T cells in peripheral blood. Whole-study findings and limits: Technical replicates showed around 1.1 changed clones; two weeks approximately 16; four weeks 19. Two-week clone count variance significantly increased as total template count grew.

The protocol was immunoSEQ multiplex PCR, while the TCRdb copy is restricted to in-frame clones and leaves out a portion. The sample consists of around 120,000 clones, around nine tenths of them appearing once. Healthy donors had no documented immune events, such as infections, while sampled. The CDR3 sequence is 14 residues long. Trimming left V 4 bases short and J 8 bases short, with 16 bases between. Germline-derived CDR1 and CDR2 are SGHRS and YFSETQ. The genes are TRBV5-1 and TRBJ2-1; tentative D call: TRBD1 (6 bases). This TCR derives from a person aged 18 to 75 in good health. The sequencing input was blood. The CDR3 region is CASSDEITGYEQFF. The CDR3 nucleotides are TGCGCCAGCAGCGACGAGATAACAGGGTATGAGCAGTTCTTC.